The sequence of this TCR beta chain was determined in a study of blood T cell repertoires in COVID-19. Across the study: Acute-phase and convalescent COVID-19 samples originated in the United States, Italy and Spain. Sources were T cells, B-cell-depleted T cells, or PBMCs; the material itself was cDNA or gDNA.

Germline CDR1 SGHVS, CDR2 FNYEAQ. V was cut by 2 bases and J by 0 bases, with 13 bases left in between. The CDR3 is made up of 16 amino acids. In the source study's methods: Estimation of nucleated cell counts relied on the amplification of reference gene primers. Here immunoSEQ multiplex PCR was the method, and the copy in TCRdb shows in-frame clones only, minus some. Clone size and the V and J calls come from that table; the DNA yielded D and trimming. The sample includes 60,000 to 75,000 clones, about three quarters seen only once; the top ten take 40% to 60%. This TCR was recovered from a woman older than 75 with acute or convalescent COVID-19. The material sequenced was peripheral blood. The chain has TRBV7-6 and TRBJ1-2; D perhaps matches TRBD1 (6 bases). The chain's CDR3 is CASSLTQGPANYGYTF. CDR3 in DNA: TGTGCCAGCAGCTTAACCCAGGGGCCCGCTAACTATGGCTACACCTTC.